The T cell receptor beta chain described here comes from a study of beta chain features in type 1 diabetes. At the level of the study: All samples yielded around 98 million examined sorted cells. Findings and limits, study-wide: Type 1 diabetes patients had VDJ junctions that carried fewer insertions and more deletions. Shortening that was moderate but significant affected the TCRB CDR3s of Type 1 diabetes patients in all four CD4+ subsets. A greater similarity of naive, central memory and Treg TCRB repertoires was seen among patients than among healthy donors.

As for this clone: Its specificity is not known.

Since all of the isolated RNA was reverse transcribed, expressed TCRB transcripts were what got sequenced. The method was immunoSEQ multiplex PCR; TCRdb's version includes in-frame clones alone and lacks a portion of them. The sample yields some 660,000 clones, about 14% seen once. Every single donor gave one heparinised blood draw, and these averaged about 120 mL. The clonotype originates from a man aged 18 to 35 with type 1 diabetes. Sequencing was performed on naive CD4+ T cells from blood.

CDR3 coding DNA: TGTGCGTTGGTCGTGGGATATACCGGGGAGCTGTTTTTT. This encodes CALVVGYTGELFF. The rearrangement uses TRBV30 and TRBJ2-2; D call uncertain. This CDR3 contains 13 residues. The germline V gene encodes CDR1 GTSNPN and CDR2 SVGIG (reference sequence).